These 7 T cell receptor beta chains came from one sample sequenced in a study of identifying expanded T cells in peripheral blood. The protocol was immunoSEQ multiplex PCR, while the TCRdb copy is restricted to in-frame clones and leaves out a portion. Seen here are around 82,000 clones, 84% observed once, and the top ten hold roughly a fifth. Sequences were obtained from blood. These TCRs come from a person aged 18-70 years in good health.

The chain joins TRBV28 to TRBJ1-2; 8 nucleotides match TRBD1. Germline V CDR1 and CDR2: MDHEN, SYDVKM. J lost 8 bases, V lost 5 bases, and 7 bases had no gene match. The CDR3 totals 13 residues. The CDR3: CASSQGARWGYTF. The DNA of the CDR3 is TGTGCCAGCAGTCAGGGGGCTAGGTGGGGCTACACCTTC.

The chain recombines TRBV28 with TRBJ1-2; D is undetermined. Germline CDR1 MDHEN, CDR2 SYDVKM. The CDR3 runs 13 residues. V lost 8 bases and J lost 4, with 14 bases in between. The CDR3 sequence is CASGDRPIYGYTF. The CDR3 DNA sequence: TGTGCCAGCGGGGATCGACCGATCTATGGCTACACCTTC.

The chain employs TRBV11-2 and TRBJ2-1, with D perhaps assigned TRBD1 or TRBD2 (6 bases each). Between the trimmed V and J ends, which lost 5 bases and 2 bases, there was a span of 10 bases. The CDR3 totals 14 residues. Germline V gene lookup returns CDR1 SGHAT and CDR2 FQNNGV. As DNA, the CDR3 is TGTGCCAGCAGCCCGGAGGGGGCCTACAATGAGCAGTTCTTC. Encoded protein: CASSPEGAYNEQFF.

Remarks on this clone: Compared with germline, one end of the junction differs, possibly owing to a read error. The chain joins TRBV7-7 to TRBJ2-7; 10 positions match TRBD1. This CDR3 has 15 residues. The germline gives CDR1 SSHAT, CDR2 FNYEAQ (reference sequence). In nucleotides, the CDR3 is TGTGCTAGCAGCTTGGACAGGGGGTCCTCCTACGAGCAGTACTTC. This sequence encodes CASSLDRGSSYEQYF.

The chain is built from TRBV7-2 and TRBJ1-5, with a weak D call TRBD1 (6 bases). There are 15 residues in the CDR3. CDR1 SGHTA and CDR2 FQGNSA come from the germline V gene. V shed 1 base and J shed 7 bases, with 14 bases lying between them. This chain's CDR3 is CASSLGGGGSQPQHF. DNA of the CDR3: TGTGCCAGCAGCTTAGGAGGAGGGGGATCACAGCCCCAGCATTTT.

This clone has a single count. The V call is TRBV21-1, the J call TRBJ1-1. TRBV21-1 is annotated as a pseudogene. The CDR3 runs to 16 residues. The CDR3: CASSKECRGTNTEAFF. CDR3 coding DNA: TGTGCCAGCAGCAAAGAATGTCGGGGGACGAACACTGAAGCTTTCTTT.

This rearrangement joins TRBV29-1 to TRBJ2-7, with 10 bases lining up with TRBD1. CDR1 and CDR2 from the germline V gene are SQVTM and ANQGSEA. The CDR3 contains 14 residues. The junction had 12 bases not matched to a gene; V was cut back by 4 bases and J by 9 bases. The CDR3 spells CSVVPGTGDSWQYF. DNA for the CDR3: TGCAGCGTTGTGCCCGGGACAGGGGACTCCTGGCAGTACTTC.